The 5 T cell receptor beta chains below were found in one sample sequenced in a study of control samples from healthy donors and cancer patients. Produced via immunoSEQ multiplex PCR; TCRdb's table is partial and in-frame only. In the table there are some 41,000 clones, 87% of which are singletons. The sample consisted of PBMCs. These TCRs come from a woman aged 60 to 75 with lung cancer.

Note on this clone: Its ends do not fully match the called genes, so a read error is possible. The genes are TRBV13 and TRBJ2-1, with D unresolved. CDR1 is PRHDT and CDR2 is FYEKMQ in the germline V gene (reference sequence). The CDR3 runs to 14 residues. This CDR3 reads CASSIGRRSGEQFF. The CDR3 coding sequence is TGTGCCAGCAGCATAGGTCGGCGGAGTGGTGAGCAGTTCTTC.

This chain uses TRBV28 with TRBJ2-7, with unresolved D. Germline lookup yields CDR1 MDHEN and CDR2 SYDVKM. CDR3 size: 14 residues. Trimming took 3 bases from V and 4 from J, leaving 13 bases between them. CDR3 in amino acids: CASSFGSVPYEQYF. CDR3 coding DNA: TGTGCCAGCAGTTTCGGCTCGGTCCCTTACGAGCAGTACTTC.

V gene TRBV19 combines with J gene TRBJ2-3, with a weak D call TRBD2 (6 bases). The CDR3 has 14 amino acids. Germline CDR1 reads LNHDA; CDR2 reads SQIVND (reference sequence). Deletions cut 5 bases from V and 7 bases from J, with 16 bases between. CDR3 residues: CASSPAGWEYTQYF. CDR3 nucleotides: TGTGCCAGTAGTCCGGCGGGATGGGAATATACGCAGTATTTT.

The CDR3 sequence: CASSSGLAGGRMGSYNEQFF. The CDR3, as DNA: TGTGCCAGCAGTTCCGGACTAGCGGGAGGGCGAATGGGCTCCTACAATGAGCAGTTCTTC. The genes are TRBV6-2 or TRBV6-3 and TRBJ2-1; 15 bases are a match to TRBD2. CDR1 is MNHEY and CDR2 is SVGEGT in the germline V gene. This CDR3 has 20 amino acids. V was clipped by 4 bases and J by 0 bases; unmatched bases: 10.

This chain joins TRBV5-1 and TRBJ2-3, with 11 bases fitting TRBD2. V shed 1 base and J 4 bases; nucleotides not matched to a gene: 11. Germline V gives CDR1 SGHRS, CDR2 YFSETQ. CDR3 length: 18 residues. CDR3 nucleotides: TGCGCCAGCAGCTTGAGGCTAGCGGGAGGCGCAAAACCAGATACGCAGTATTTT. It translates to CASSLRLAGGAKPDTQYF.